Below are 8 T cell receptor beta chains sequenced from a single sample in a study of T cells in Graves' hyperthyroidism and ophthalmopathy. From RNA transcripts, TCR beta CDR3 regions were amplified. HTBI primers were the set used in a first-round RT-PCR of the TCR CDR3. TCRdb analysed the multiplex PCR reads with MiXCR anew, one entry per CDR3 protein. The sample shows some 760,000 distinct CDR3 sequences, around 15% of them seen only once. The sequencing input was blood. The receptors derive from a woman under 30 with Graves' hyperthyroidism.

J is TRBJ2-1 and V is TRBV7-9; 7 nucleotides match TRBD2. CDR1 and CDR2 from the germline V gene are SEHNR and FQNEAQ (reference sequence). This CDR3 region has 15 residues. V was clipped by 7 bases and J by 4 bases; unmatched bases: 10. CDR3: CASKSSGPTYNEQFF. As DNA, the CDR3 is TGTGCCAGCAAGAGTAGCGGGCCGACGTACAATGAGCAGTTCTTC. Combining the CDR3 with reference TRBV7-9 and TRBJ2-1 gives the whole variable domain DTGVSQNPRHKITKRGQNVTFRCDPISEHNRLYWYRQTLGQGPEFLTYFQNEAQLEKSRLLSDRFSAERPKGSFSTLEIQRTEQGDSAMYLCASKSSGPTYNEQFFGPGTRLTVL.

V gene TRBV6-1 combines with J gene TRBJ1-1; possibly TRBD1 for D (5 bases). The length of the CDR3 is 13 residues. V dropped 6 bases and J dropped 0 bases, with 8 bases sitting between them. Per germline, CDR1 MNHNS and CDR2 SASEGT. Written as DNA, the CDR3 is TGTGCCAGCAGGAAACAGGTGAACACTGAAGCTTTCTTT. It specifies CASRKQVNTEAFF.

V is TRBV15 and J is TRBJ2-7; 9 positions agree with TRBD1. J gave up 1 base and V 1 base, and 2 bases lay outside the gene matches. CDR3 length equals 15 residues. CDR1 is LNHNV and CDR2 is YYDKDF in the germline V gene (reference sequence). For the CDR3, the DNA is TGTGCCACCAGCAGAGTGGGGACAGGGTCCTACGAGCAGTACTTC. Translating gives CATSRVGTGSYEQYF.

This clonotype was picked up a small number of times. CDR3 region: CSARGHIMNTEAFF. The CDR3 DNA follows: TGCAGTGCTAGGGGACATATCATGAACACTGAAGCTTTCTTT. The genes are TRBV20-1 and TRBJ1-1; TRBD1 might be the D (6 bases). Trimming cost V 3 bases and J 0 bases, with 11 bases left between them. The CDR3 totals 14 residues. CDR1 and CDR2 (germline): DFQATT, SNEGSKA (reference sequence).

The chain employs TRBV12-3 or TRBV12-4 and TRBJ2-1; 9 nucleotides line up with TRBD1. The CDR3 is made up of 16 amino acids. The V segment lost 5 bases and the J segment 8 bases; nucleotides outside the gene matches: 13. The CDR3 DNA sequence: TGTGCCAGCAGTCCCAGTCCGGGACAGGGAATCCATGAGCAGTTCTTC. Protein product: CASSPSPGQGIHEQFF.

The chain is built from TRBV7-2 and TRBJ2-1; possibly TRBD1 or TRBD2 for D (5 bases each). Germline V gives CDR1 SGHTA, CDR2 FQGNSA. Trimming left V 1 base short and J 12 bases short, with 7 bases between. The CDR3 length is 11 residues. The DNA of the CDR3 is TGTGCCAGCAGCTTAGGGGGGTGGCAGTTCTTC. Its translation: CASSLGGWQFF.

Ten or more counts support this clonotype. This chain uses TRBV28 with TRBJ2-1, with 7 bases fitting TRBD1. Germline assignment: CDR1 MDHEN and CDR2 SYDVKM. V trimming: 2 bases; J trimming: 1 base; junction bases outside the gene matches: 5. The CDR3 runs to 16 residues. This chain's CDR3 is CASSLAGTASYNEQFF. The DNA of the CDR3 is TGTGCCAGCAGTTTAGCCGGGACAGCTTCCTACAATGAGCAGTTCTTC.

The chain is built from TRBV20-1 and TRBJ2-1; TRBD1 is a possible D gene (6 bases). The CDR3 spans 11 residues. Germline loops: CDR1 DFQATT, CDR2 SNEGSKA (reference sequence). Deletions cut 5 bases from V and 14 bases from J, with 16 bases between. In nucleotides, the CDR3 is TGCAGTGCTGGACCACAGGGATATAAGTTCTTC. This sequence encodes CSAGPQGYKFF.